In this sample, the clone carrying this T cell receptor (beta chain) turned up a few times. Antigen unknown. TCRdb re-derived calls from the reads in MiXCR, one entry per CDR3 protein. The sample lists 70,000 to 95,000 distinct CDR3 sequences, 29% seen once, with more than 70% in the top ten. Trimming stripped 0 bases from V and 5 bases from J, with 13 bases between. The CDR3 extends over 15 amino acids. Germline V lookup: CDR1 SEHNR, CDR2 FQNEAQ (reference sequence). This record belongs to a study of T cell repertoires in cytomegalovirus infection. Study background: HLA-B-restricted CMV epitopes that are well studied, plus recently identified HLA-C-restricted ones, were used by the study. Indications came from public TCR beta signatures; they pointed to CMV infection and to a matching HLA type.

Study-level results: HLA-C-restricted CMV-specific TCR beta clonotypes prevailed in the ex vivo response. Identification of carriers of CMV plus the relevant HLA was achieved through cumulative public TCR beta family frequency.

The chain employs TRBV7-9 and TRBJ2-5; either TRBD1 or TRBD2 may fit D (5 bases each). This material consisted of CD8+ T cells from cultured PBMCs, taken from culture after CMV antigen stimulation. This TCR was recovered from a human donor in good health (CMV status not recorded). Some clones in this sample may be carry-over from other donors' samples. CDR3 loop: CASSLAGPPDETQYF. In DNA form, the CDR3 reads TGTGCCAGCAGCTTAGCGGGACCGCCGGATGAGACCCAGTACTTC.